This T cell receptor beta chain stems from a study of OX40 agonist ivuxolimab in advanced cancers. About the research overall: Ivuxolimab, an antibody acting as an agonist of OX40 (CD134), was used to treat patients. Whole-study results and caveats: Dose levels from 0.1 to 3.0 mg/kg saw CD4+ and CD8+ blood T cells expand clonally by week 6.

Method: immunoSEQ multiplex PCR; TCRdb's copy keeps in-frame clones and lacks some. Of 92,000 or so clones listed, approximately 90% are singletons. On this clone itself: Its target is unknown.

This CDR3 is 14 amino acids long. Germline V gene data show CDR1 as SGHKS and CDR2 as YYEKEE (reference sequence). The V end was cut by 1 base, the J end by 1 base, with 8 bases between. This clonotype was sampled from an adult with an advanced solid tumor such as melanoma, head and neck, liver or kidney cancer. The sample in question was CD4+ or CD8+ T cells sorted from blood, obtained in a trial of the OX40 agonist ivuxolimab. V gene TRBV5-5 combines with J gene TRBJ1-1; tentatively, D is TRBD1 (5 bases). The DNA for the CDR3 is TGTGCCAGCAGCTTGCAAGGGGCGAACACTGAAGCTTTCTTT. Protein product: CASSLQGANTEAFF.